A single sample is the source of the 8 T cell receptor beta chains below, sequenced in a study of response to subunit inactivated influenza vaccine. TCRdb ran MiXCR on the RT-PCR reads and lists one entry per CDR3 protein. The sample consists of fewer than 800,000 distinct CDR3 sequences, 15% to 19% of them appearing once. The sequencing here drew on PBMCs from blood, taken 12 days after vaccination. The receptors stem from a man aged 45-60 years who received an inactivated influenza vaccine.

This clonotype was recorded at least ten times. The V and J genes are TRBV2 and TRBJ1-1; D unclear. The CDR3 contains 12 residues. Germline CDR1 SNHLY, CDR2 FYNNEI. V shed 4 bases and J shed 5 bases, with 8 bases lying between them. In nucleotides, the CDR3 is TGTGCCAGCAGTGTGGGAGGGACTGAAGCTTTCTTT. Translated, it gives CASSVGGTEAFF.

The V and J genes are TRBV29-1 and TRBJ2-7; D not certain. Deletions cut 1 base from V and 1 base from J, with 5 bases between. Germline V gene sequence: CDR1 SQVTM, CDR2 ANQGSEA. The length of the CDR3 is 12 residues. CDR3 DNA sequence: TGCAGCGTTGAAGCAGAGTCCTACGAGCAGTACTTC. Protein sequence: CSVEAESYEQYF.

This chain connects TRBV25-1 to TRBJ1-1; D is uncertain. V was pared by 5 bases and J by 11 bases, with 15 bases between. The CDR3 totals 12 residues. Germline V gives CDR1 MGHDK, CDR2 SYGVNS. CDR3 DNA: TGTGCCAGCAGTCCCTCCGGTTTGCGTGCTTTCTTT. It translates to CASSPSGLRAFF.

The gene calls are TRBV3-1 and TRBJ2-2; D gene unclear. V shed 1 base and J shed 4 bases, with 7 bases lying between them. CDR1 is LGHDT and CDR2 is YNNKEL in the germline V gene (reference sequence). CDR3 size: 14 residues. The CDR3 coding sequence is TGTGCCAGCAGCCAAGCGACGGTCACCGGGGAGCTGTTTTTT. It yields the protein CASSQATVTGELFF.

This clonotype was seen more than once but under ten times. The chain links TRBV7-8 to TRBJ1-5; 8 nucleotides align to TRBD1. The J segment lost 0 bases and the V segment lost 3 bases, leaving 4 bases of the junction unmatched. CDR1 and CDR2 from the germline V gene are SGHVS and FQNEAQ. The CDR3 totals 16 residues. The DNA of the CDR3 is TGTGCCAGCAGCTTCCGGACAGGGCGTAGCAATCAGCCCCAGCATTTT. Amino acid sequence: CASSFRTGRSNQPQHF. Based on the CDR3 plus reference TRBV7-8 and TRBJ1-5, the full variable domain is GAGVSQSPRYKVAKRGQDVALRCDPISGHVSLFWYQQALGQGPEFLTYFQNEAQLDKSGLPSDRFFAERPEGSVSTLKIQRTQQEDSAVYLCASSFRTGRSNQPQHFGDGTRLSIL.

In this sample, this clonotype turned up many times. This chain joins TRBV29-1 and TRBJ2-7; 7 bases are shared with TRBD1. Germline values: CDR1 SQVTM, CDR2 ANQGSEA. The CDR3 is 13 amino acids. The junction had 5 bases not matched to a gene; V was cut back by 6 bases and J by 0 bases. The CDR3, as DNA: TGCAGCGTGGGGACAGCAGTCTCCTACGAGCAGTACTTC. Encoded protein: CSVGTAVSYEQYF.

The chain has TRBV12-3 or TRBV12-4 and TRBJ1-3; 9 positions match TRBD1. CDR3 length: 15 amino acids. The V and J ends lost 6 bases and 2 bases, in that order; junction bases with no gene match: 5. Here the CDR3 reads CASRLQGAAGNTIYF. The CDR3 DNA reads TGTGCCAGCAGGTTACAGGGGGCGGCTGGAAACACCATATATTTT.

This clonotype was seen ten or more times. This rearrangement joins TRBV12-3 or TRBV12-4 to TRBJ2-1, with 7 bases that match TRBD2. This CDR3 contains 15 residues. V trimming: 3 bases; J trimming: 7 bases; junction bases outside the gene matches: 9. The CDR3 here is CASSFRLALPNEQFF. The CDR3 DNA reads as TGTGCCAGCAGTTTTAGACTAGCTCTCCCTAATGAGCAGTTCTTC.